This T cell receptor beta chain was captured in a study of shared clonotypes between healthy human individuals. Remarks on this clone: The antigen is not known.

This CDR3 has 11 amino acids. Germline V gene sequence: CDR1 SGHNT, CDR2 YYREEE (reference sequence). V was trimmed by 2 bases and J by 12 bases, leaving 9 bases between them. Naive CD8 isolation took CD45RO-negative cells positively selected for CCR7 and excluded terminally differentiated effector memory CD45RA+ cells. Study-level results: The authors expected sequencing depth to affect clonotype sharing among donors.

Only in-frame clones appear in the TCRdb table, and some are missing; sequencing was by immunoSEQ multiplex PCR. The data contain about 2.1 million clones, around 95% of them seen just once; the ten biggest clones take up more than 1.5%. This TCR was sampled from a man aged 18 to 30 in good health. Some clones in this sample may be carry-over from other donors' samples. The gene calls are TRBV5-4 and TRBJ2-1; perhaps TRBD2 as D (5 bases). The sample taken for sequencing was naive CD8+ T cells from PBMCs. The CDR3 sequence: CASSLRGWQFF. The CDR3 nucleotides are TGTGCCAGCAGCTTACGGGGTTGGCAGTTCTTC.